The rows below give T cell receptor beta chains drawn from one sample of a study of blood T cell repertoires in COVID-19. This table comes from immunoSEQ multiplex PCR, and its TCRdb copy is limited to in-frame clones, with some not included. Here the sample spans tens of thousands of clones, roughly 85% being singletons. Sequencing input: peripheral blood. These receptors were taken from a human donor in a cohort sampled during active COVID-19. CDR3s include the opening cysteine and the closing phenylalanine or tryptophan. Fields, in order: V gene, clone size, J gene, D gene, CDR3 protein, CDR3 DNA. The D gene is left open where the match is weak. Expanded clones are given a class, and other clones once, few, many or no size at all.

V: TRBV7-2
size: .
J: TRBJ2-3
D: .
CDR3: CASSLVADTQYF
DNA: TGTGCCAGCAGCTTAGTCGCAGATACGCAGTATTTT

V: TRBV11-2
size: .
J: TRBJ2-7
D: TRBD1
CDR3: CASSFGQGMGTYEQYF
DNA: TGTGCCAGCAGCTTCGGACAGGGGATGGGGACCTACGAGCAGTACTTC

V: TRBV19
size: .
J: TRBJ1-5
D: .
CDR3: CASSPARSPNQPQHF
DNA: TGTGCCAGTAGTCCTGCCAGGTCGCCAAATCAGCCCCAGCATTTT

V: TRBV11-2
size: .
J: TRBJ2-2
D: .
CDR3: CASSQVRAGGELFF
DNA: TGTGCCAGCAGCCAAGTGAGGGCCGGGGGGGAGCTGTTTTTT

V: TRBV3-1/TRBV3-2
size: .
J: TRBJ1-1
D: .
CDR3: CASSLLDKSEAFF
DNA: TGTGCCAGCAGCCTCCTCGACAAGTCAGAGGCTTTCTTT

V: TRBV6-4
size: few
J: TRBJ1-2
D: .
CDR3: CASSPGHGNYGYTF
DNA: TGTGCCAGCAGCCCGGGACACGGAAACTATGGCTACACCTTC

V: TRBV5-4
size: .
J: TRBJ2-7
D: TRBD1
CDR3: CASSVGQGPYEQYF
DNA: TGTGCCAGCAGCGTCGGACAGGGGCCCTACGAGCAGTACTTC

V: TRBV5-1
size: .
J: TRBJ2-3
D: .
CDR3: CASSVSPGDTQYF
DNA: TGCGCCAGCAGCGTATCCCCAGGAGATACGCAGTATTTT

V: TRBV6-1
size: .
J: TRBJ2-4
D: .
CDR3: CASSEPGKAKNIQYF
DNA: TGTGCCAGCAGTGAACCGGGAAAGGCCAAAAACATTCAGTACTTC

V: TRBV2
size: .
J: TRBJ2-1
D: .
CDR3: CASSERGGNSYNEQFF
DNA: TGTGCCAGCAGTGAAAGGGGGGGGAACTCCTACAATGAGCAGTTCTTC

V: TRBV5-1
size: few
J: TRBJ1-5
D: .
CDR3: CASSLNGGDGQPQHF
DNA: TGCGCCAGCAGTCTCAACGGAGGTGATGGACAGCCCCAGCATTTT

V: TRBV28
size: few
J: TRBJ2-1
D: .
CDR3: CASSLILGSDRFF
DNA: TGTGCCAGCAGTTTAATACTAGGATCGGACCGGTTCTTC

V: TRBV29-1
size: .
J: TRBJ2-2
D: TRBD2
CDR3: CSVTGFRPSGSGTGELFF
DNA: TGCAGCGTCACAGGGTTCCGGCCTAGCGGGAGTGGCACCGGGGAGCTGTTTTTT

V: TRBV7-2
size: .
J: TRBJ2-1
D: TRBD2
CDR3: CASSSVAGEEFF
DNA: TGTGCCAGCAGCTCGGTAGCGGGAGAGGAGTTCTTC

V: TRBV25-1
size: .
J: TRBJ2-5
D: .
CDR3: CASSEYGQPKETQYF
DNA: TGTGCCAGCAGTGAATATGGGCAGCCGAAAGAGACCCAGTACTTC

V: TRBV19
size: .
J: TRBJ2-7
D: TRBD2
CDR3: CASSSRLAGDHEQYF
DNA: TGTGCCAGTAGTTCCCGACTAGCGGGAGACCACGAGCAGTACTTC

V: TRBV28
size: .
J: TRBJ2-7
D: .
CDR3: CASSSTLGRSYEQYF
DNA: TGTGCCAGCAGCAGTACCCTAGGCAGATCCTACGAGCAGTACTTC

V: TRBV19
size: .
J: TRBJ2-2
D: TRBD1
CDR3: CASSTQQGAWGNTGELFF
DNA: TGTGCCAGTAGTACACAACAGGGGGCGTGGGGGAACACCGGGGAGCTGTTTTTT

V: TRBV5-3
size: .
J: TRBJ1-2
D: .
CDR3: CARSLWADRGDHGYTF
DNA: TGTGCCAGAAGCTTGTGGGCGGACCGGGGGGACCATGGCTACACCTTC

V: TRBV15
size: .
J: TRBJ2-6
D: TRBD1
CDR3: CATSRGTGGYSGANVLTF
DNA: TGTGCCACCAGCCGCGGGACAGGGGGCTACTCTGGGGCCAACGTCCTGACTTTC

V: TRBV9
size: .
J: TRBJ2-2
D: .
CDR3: CASSPPRGSGRHTGELFF
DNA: TGTGCCAGCAGCCCTCCTCGTGGATCGGGTCGCCACACCGGGGAGCTGTTTTTT

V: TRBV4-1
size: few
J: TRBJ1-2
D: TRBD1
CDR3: CASSQERDRLNGYTF
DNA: TGCGCCAGCAGCCAAGAGAGGGACAGGCTCAATGGCTACACCTTC

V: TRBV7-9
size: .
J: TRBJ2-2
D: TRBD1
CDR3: CASSLVAGQDTGELFF
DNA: TGTGCCAGCAGCTTAGTGGCGGGACAGGACACCGGGGAGCTGTTTTTT

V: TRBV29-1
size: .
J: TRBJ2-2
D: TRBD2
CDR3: CSTRTSTTGELFF
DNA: TGCAGCACAAGGACTAGCACAACGGGGGAGCTGTTTTTT

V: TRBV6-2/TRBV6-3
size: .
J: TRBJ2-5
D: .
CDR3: CASSPPGGRGETQYF
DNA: TGTGCCAGCAGTCCCCCGGGTGGGAGAGGTGAGACCCAGTACTTC

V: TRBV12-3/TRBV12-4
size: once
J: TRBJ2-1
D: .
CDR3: CASSRQTNEQFF
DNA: TGTGCCAGCAGTCGACAGACCAATGAGCAGTTCTTC

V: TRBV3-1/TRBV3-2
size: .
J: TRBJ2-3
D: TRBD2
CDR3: CASSSSGSADTQYF
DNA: TGTGCCAGCAGTTCTAGCGGGAGTGCAGATACGCAGTATTTT

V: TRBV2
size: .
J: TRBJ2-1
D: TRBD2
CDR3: CASSEMGLAGNNEQFF
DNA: TGTGCCAGCAGTGAGATGGGACTAGCGGGGAACAATGAGCAGTTCTTC

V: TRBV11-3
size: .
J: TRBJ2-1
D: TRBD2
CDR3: CASSNGTSGRSEQFF
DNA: TGTGCCAGCAGCAACGGGACTAGCGGGAGAAGTGAGCAGTTCTTC